This record concerns one TCR beta chain sequence. The CDR3 contains 14 residues. Germline V gives CDR1 SNHLY, CDR2 FYNNEI. Between the trimmed V and J ends, which lost 6 bases and 3 bases, there was a span of 14 bases. The data originate from a study of blood T cell repertoires in COVID-19. Study at large: Samples representing acute and convalescent COVID-19 were sourced from the United States, Italy and Spain. PBMCs, B-cell-depleted T cells, or T cells provided the cDNA or gDNA that made up the material.

In the authors' workflow: Estimation of nucleated cell counts relied on the amplification of reference gene primers. Data came from immunoSEQ multiplex PCR; TCRdb stores just in-frame clones and leaves some out. V and J calls and clone size are copied from that table; D and trimming were computed from the DNA. The sample includes 68,000 or so clones, about nine tenths of them seen just once. The TCR sequence derives from a woman aged 70 to 79 with acute or convalescent COVID-19. The material sequenced was peripheral blood. This chain links TRBV2 with TRBJ1-2; no reliable D call. The CDR3 loop is CASSALNRDYGYTF. CDR3 nucleotides: TGTGCCAGCAGCGCACTTAATCGGGACTATGGCTACACCTTC.